This note documents a single T cell receptor beta chain sequence. The entry originates in a study of blood T cell repertoires in COVID-19. Method: immunoSEQ multiplex PCR; TCRdb's copy keeps in-frame clones and lacks some. The repertoire holds roughly 500,000 clones, with 70% to 90% as singletons. Sequenced sample: PBMCs or T cells enriched from blood (not recorded which). This TCR came from a middle-aged woman who had recovered from COVID-19.

CDR3 sequence reads: CASSYSRESSYEQYF. The CDR3 coding sequence is TGTGCCAGCAGTTACTCCCGGGAGAGCTCCTACGAGCAGTACTTC. The chain has TRBV6-5 and TRBJ2-7; possibly TRBD2 for D (6 bases). V was cut by 0 bases and J by 0 bases, with 9 bases left in between. This CDR3 contains 15 residues. Germline CDR1 reads MNHEY; CDR2 reads SVGAGI.